The 30 T cell receptor beta chains presented below share a single source sample, sequenced in a study of T cell responses to AZD1222 COVID-19 vaccine. Produced via immunoSEQ multiplex PCR; TCRdb's table is partial and in-frame only. The sample includes around 110,000 clones, roughly 84% of them seen just once. Sequenced here: peripheral blood, sampled on day 0 of AZD1222 vaccination. All receptors derive from an adult in good health.

The genes are TRBV18 and TRBJ1-5, with 7 bases fitting TRBD1. From germline, CDR1 is KGHSH and CDR2 LQKENI. The CDR3 sequence is 14 residues long. Losses at the gene ends were 2 bases for V and 7 bases for J; bases not matched to a gene: 5. The CDR3, as DNA: TGTGCCAGCTCACCAATAGGGGGCGGGCAGCCCCAGCATTTT. As protein: CASSPIGGGQPQHF.

Note on this clone: At one boundary the junction diverges from the germline segment, which might be a read error. V and J are TRBV20-1 and TRBJ1-2, with D tentatively TRBD1 (6 bases). CDR1 is DFQATT, CDR2 SNEGSKA, per germline (reference sequence). This CDR3 has 13 residues. The CDR3 sequence is CSASLRTDGFSAF. CDR3 coding DNA: TGCAGTGCTAGTCTTAGGACAGACGGCTTTAGCGCCTTC.

The DNA for the CDR3 is TGCGCCAGCAGTCCTGGGACAGGGGGATTTCAGCCCCAGCATTTT. Its protein product is CASSPGTGGFQPQHF. V usage is TRBV4-1 and J usage is TRBJ1-5; 11 bases align to TRBD1. The CDR3 contains 15 residues. The germline CDR1 and CDR2 sequences are MGHRA and YSYEKL. V shed 6 bases and J 6 bases; nucleotides not matched to a gene: 7.

The rearrangement links TRBV5-4 to TRBJ2-1; 7 nucleotides line up with TRBD2. Per germline, CDR1 SGHNT and CDR2 YYREEE (reference sequence). The CDR3 length is 14 residues. With 5 bases clipped from V and 5 bases from J, the junction kept 7 bases outside the gene matches. The CDR3, as DNA: TGTGCCAGCAGGGGGGGGGACCGGGACAATGAGCAGTTCTTC. Its protein is CASRGGDRDNEQFF.

The chain employs TRBV6-5 and TRBJ1-4; D not resolved. CDR3 length: 14 residues. The V and J ends lost 4 bases and 0 bases respectively, with 6 bases between them. Germline V lookup: CDR1 MNHEY, CDR2 SVGAGI. CDR3: CASSSWSTNEKLFF. DNA for the CDR3: TGTGCCAGCAGTTCATGGTCAACTAATGAAAAACTGTTTTTT.

The genes are TRBV10-2 and TRBJ1-1, with D perhaps matching TRBD1 (6 bases). Germline loops: CDR1 WSHSY, CDR2 SAAADI. This CDR3 contains 16 residues. With 8 bases removed from V and 2 bases from J, the gap between germline ends came to 21 bases. As DNA, the CDR3 is TGCGCCAGCGGCGGGGCCTGGGGGCGGGTTAACACTGAAGCTTTCTTT. This translates into CASGGAWGRVNTEAFF.

CDR3 nucleotides: TGTGCCAGTAAGGAGGGCTCCTTGAACACTGAAGCTTTCTTT. Translating it yields CASKEGSLNTEAFF. The J gene is TRBJ1-1, the V gene TRBV19; D remains ambiguous. Deletions cut 7 bases from V and 0 bases from J, with 12 bases between. CDR1 and CDR2 from the germline V gene are LNHDA and SQIVND (reference sequence). This CDR3 is 14 amino acids long.

The chain recombines TRBV4-1 with TRBJ1-3; D is perhaps TRBD1 (6 bases). V was clipped by 1 base and J by 0 bases, with 16 bases between them. CDR1 is MGHRA, CDR2 YSYEKL, per germline. The CDR3 consists of 18 residues. The CDR3 reads CASSQADLGTSSGNTIYF. The CDR3 DNA sequence: TGCGCCAGCAGCCAAGCCGATTTAGGGACAAGCTCTGGAAACACCATATATTTT.

This chain links TRBV5-8 with TRBJ2-7; D is perhaps TRBD1 (5 bases). Per germline, CDR1 SGHTS and CDR2 YDEGEE. Trimming removed 1 base from V and 4 bases from J, with 9 bases in between. This CDR3 has 13 amino acids. Written as DNA, the CDR3 is TGTGCCAGCAGCTTGAGCCAGGGTTACGAGCAGTACTTC. This codes for CASSLSQGYEQYF.

J is TRBJ2-2 and V is TRBV30, with a weak D call TRBD2 (6 bases). CDR1 and CDR2 from the germline V gene are GTSNPN and SVGIG (reference sequence). This CDR3 comprises 12 residues. Trimming removed 0 bases at V and 16 bases at J, with 15 bases between. The CDR3 DNA reads TGTGCCTGGAGTGTACTAGCCGGACGGAAGTTTTTT. It codes for CAWSVLAGRKFF.

The rearrangement links TRBV6-2 or TRBV6-3 to TRBJ2-7; D not resolved. V was pared by 0 bases and J by 6 bases, with 15 bases between. The CDR3 extends over 15 amino acids. Germline values: CDR1 MNHEY, CDR2 SVGEGT. CDR3: CASSYSADGSLEQYF. The CDR3 DNA follows: TGTGCCAGCAGTTACTCTGCGGACGGCTCTCTCGAGCAGTACTTC.

In its sample, this clone was seen once. The V call is TRBV2, the J call TRBJ2-4; tentative D call: TRBD2 (6 bases). Germline V gives CDR1 SNHLY, CDR2 FYNNEI. Trimming removed 3 bases at V and 8 bases at J, with 17 bases between. The CDR3 length is 15 residues. Here the CDR3 DNA reads TGTGCCAGCAGTGAGCTGTCTCCGGGGGTTGACATTCAGTACTTC. Protein: CASSELSPGVDIQYF.

The CDR3 DNA reads as TGTGCCAGCAGCACCCGGGACACACTGAACACTGAAGCTTTCTTT. Its protein product is CASSTRDTLNTEAFF. V and J are TRBV27 and TRBJ1-1; TRBD1 is a possible D gene (6 bases). Germline V lookup: CDR1 MNHEY, CDR2 SMNVEV (reference sequence). This CDR3 is 15 amino acids long. V was clipped by 6 bases and J by 0 bases, with 14 bases between them.

The rearrangement links TRBV12-3 or TRBV12-4 to TRBJ2-2; possibly TRBD1 or TRBD2 for D (5 bases each). This CDR3 has 13 amino acids. V was pared by 7 bases and J by 7 bases, with 13 bases between. The CDR3 bases are TGTGCCAGCAATCAGGGCGCGGGCGGGGAGCTGTTTTTT. As protein: CASNQGAGGELFF.

V and J are TRBV28 and TRBJ1-5; possible D gene TRBD1, 5 bases. V lost 8 bases and J 0 bases, leaving 20 bases between the germline ends. CDR1 is MDHEN, CDR2 SYDVKM, per germline. The length of the CDR3 is 17 residues. The chain's CDR3 is CASDMATARNSNQPQHF. The CDR3, as DNA: TGTGCCAGCGACATGGCGACAGCGCGAAATAGCAATCAGCCCCAGCATTTT.

The chain joins TRBV7-2 to TRBJ2-7, with 9 nucleotides matching TRBD2. Germline-derived CDR1 and CDR2 are SGHTA and FQGNSA. The CDR3 is made up of 14 amino acids. The trim removed 4 bases at V and 7 bases at J, leaving 8 bases unmatched. CDR3: CASSSSGGPKEQYF. CDR3 sequence (DNA): TGTGCCAGCAGCTCGAGCGGGGGGCCCAAAGAGCAGTACTTC.

The V call is TRBV5-4, the J call TRBJ2-5, with TRBD2 as a possible D gene (6 bases). V was shortened by 4 bases and J by 4 bases, with 8 bases between the two germline ends. In germline, CDR1 is SGHNT, CDR2 YYREEE (reference sequence). CDR3 length equals 12 residues. The CDR3 coding sequence is TGTGCCAGCAGCGGGGGAGGAGAGACCCAGTACTTC. This encodes CASSGGGETQYF.

In its sample, this clone was seen many times. The V call is TRBV30, the J call TRBJ2-6; no firm D call. The CDR3 length is 15 residues. V gave up 0 bases and J gave up 0 bases, with 6 bases separating them. In germline, CDR1 is GTSNPN, CDR2 SVGIG (reference sequence). This CDR3 reads CAWSVDPSGANVLTF. DNA for the CDR3: TGTGCCTGGAGTGTCGACCCCTCTGGGGCCAACGTCCTGACTTTC. Drawing the rest from reference TRBV30 and TRBJ2-6, the complete variable domain is SQTIHQWPATLVQPVGSPLSLECTVEGTSNPNLYWYRQAAGRGLQLLFYSVGIGQISSEVPQNLSASRPQDRQFILSSKKLLLSDSGFYLCAWSVDPSGANVLTFGAGSRLTVL.

This chain uses TRBV9 with TRBJ2-1; D gene uncertain. The V end lost 0 bases, the J end lost 0 bases, and 7 bases lay between the germline ends. Germline lookup yields CDR1 SGDLS and CDR2 YYNGEE. The CDR3 is made up of 15 amino acids. The CDR3 spells CASSVGLGSYNEQFF. CDR3 DNA sequence: TGTGCCAGCAGCGTAGGGTTGGGCTCCTACAATGAGCAGTTCTTC.

The rearrangement uses TRBV20-1 and TRBJ1-5; 7 bases align to TRBD1. Trimming at V came to 5 bases and at J to 16 bases, leaving 8 bases not matched to a gene. Germline values: CDR1 DFQATT, CDR2 SNEGSKA (reference sequence). The CDR3 consists of 10 residues. The CDR3 nucleotides are TGCAGTGCTCCCCCGGAGGGGGCACATTTT. Protein product: CSAPPEGAHF.

The chain recombines TRBV7-9 with TRBJ1-4; no definite D call. The CDR3 has 11 residues. Germline CDR1 is SEHNR and CDR2 is FQNEAQ (reference sequence). Trimming removed 3 bases at V and 12 bases at J, with 8 bases between. The CDR3, as DNA: TGTGCCAGCAGCTTCGGCAGCCAACTGTTTTTT. This encodes CASSFGSQLFF.

CDR3 nucleotides: TGCGCCAGCAGCCAAGATATTACAGTCGAGGAGCAGTACTTC. Its protein is CASSQDITVEEQYF. The gene calls are TRBV4-1 and TRBJ2-7; D gene uncertain. The length of the CDR3 is 14 residues. Trimming stripped 0 bases from V and 7 bases from J, with 13 bases between. CDR1 and CDR2 from the germline V gene are MGHRA and YSYEKL.

This clone was counted a single time. The chain links TRBV29-1 to TRBJ2-1, with TRBD2 matching over 8 bases. The V gene's germline CDR1 is SQVTM and CDR2 ANQGSEA. CDR3 length: 13 residues. V gave up 5 bases and J gave up 5 bases; unmatched junction bases: 5. The CDR3 region is CSVTTSGNNEQFF. DNA of the CDR3: TGCAGCGTTACTACTAGCGGTAACAATGAGCAGTTCTTC.

V and J are TRBV29-1 and TRBJ2-3, with 8 nucleotides matching TRBD2. V was clipped by 4 bases and J by 5 bases; unmatched bases: 8. CDR3 length: 14 amino acids. CDR1 and CDR2 from the germline V gene are SQVTM and ANQGSEA. This chain's CDR3 is CSVVSGGRRDTQYF. CDR3 bases: TGCAGCGTTGTCTCGGGGGGGCGGAGAGATACGCAGTATTTT.

The rearrangement joins TRBV6-5 to TRBJ1-6, with D possibly being TRBD1 (5 bases). The CDR3 consists of 13 residues. V was cut by 7 bases and J by 8 bases, with 12 bases left in between. Germline V CDR1 and CDR2: MNHEY, SVGAGI. CDR3: CASTRDGDSPLHF. The CDR3 region has the DNA TGTGCCAGCACACGGGACGGTGATTCACCCCTCCACTTT.

The chain recombines TRBV11-2 with TRBJ2-2; D possibly corresponds to TRBD2 (5 bases). The V and J ends lost 1 base and 5 bases respectively, with 14 bases between them. CDR1 is SGHAT and CDR2 is FQNNGV in the germline V gene. The CDR3 has 16 amino acids. CDR3 DNA sequence: TGTGCCAGCAGCTTAGGGTCTGGGAGACCGACCGGGGAGCTGTTTTTT. Amino acid sequence: CASSLGSGRPTGELFF.

This clone was recorded once. The V call is TRBV5-1, the J call TRBJ1-2; 7 bases match TRBD1. CDR3 size: 14 residues. CDR1 and CDR2 from the germline V gene are SGHRS and YFSETQ. V lost 1 base to trimming and J lost 2 bases; unmatched junction nucleotides: 2. CDR3 protein: CASSLMGQNYGYTF. CDR3 coding DNA: TGCGCCAGCAGCTTGATGGGACAGAACTATGGCTACACCTTC. Variable domain in full (rest from reference TRBV5-1 and TRBJ1-2): KAGVTQTPRYLIKTRGQQVTLSCSPISGHRSVSWYQQTPGQGLQFLFEYFSETQRNKGNFPGRFSGRQFSNSRSEMNVSTLELGDSALYLCASSLMGQNYGYTFGSGTRLTVV.

This sequence joins TRBV7-3 and TRBJ1-5, with 8 bases fitting TRBD1. V lost 5 bases, J lost 4 bases, and 4 bases stayed unmatched. This CDR3 comprises 14 residues. CDR1 and CDR2 (germline): SGHTA, FQGTGA. The CDR3 sequence: CASSATGANQPQHF. CDR3 nucleotide sequence: TGTGCCAGCAGCGCGACAGGGGCAAATCAGCCCCAGCATTTT.

The sample holds a few counts of this clone. The chain carries TRBV7-2 and TRBJ2-7, with D uncertain. Between the trimmed V and J ends, which lost 5 bases and 3 bases, there was a span of 5 bases. Germline CDR1 and CDR2: SGHTA and FQGNSA. This CDR3 comprises 11 residues. CDR3 region: CASSQRYEQYF. The DNA of the CDR3 is TGTGCCAGCAGCCAGCGCTACGAGCAGTACTTC.

V gene TRBV27 combines with J gene TRBJ2-5; the match to TRBD1 covers 10 bases. This CDR3 is 14 amino acids long. The ends lost 6 bases at V and 4 bases at J; junction bases unmatched: 5. Germline V gene sequence: CDR1 MNHEY, CDR2 SMNVEV (reference sequence). CDR3 sequence (DNA): TGTGCCAGCAGCGTGACAGGGGGCGGAGAGACCCAGTACTTC. It is translated as CASSVTGGGETQYF.